This TCR beta chain was identified in a study of post-analysis software for immune sequencing data. Study context: Relapsing-remitting, secondary progressive and progressive-relapsing multiple sclerosis were all included among the disease courses.

General study results and limits: Patients showed TRBV5-6, TRBV5-1 and TRBV20-1 among five TRBV segments more frequent than in controls. Normalized Chao1 diversity was significantly lower in multiple sclerosis patients than in controls.

cDNA libraries for TCR beta contained unique molecular identifiers. Each CDR3 protein is one row after TCRdb ran MiXCR on the PCR reads. Seen here are about 540,000 distinct CDR3 sequences, around 31% observed once, and the top ten hold around 6.1%. As to this clonotype: What it binds is not known.

The V segment lost 6 bases and the J segment 3 bases; nucleotides outside the gene matches: 7. Germline V gene lookup returns CDR1 MNHNS and CDR2 SASEGT. This CDR3 spans 15 amino acids. The sequenced sample was blood. The J gene is TRBJ2-1, the V gene TRBV6-1, with 8 bases aligning to TRBD1. This sequence was found in a girl under 18 with multiple sclerosis. CDR3 sequence (DNA): TGTGCCAGCAGGACGGACAGGGTCAGCTACAATGAGCAGTTCTTC. This encodes CASRTDRVSYNEQFF.